This T cell receptor (beta chain) was documented in a study of neurological immune-mediated disorders. Study results and caveats: The multiple sclerosis repertoire cluster was associated with no clinical or MRI feature. Private repertoires in all groups were suggested by the absence of shared CDR3 amino acid sequences among expanded clones across subjects. When repertoires were grouped phylogenetically, those of 18 of 34 multiple sclerosis patients fell into one related-CDR3 cluster, a possible signature.

TCRdb processed the 5' RACE reads anew with MiXCR; each CDR3 protein has one entry. The sample records over 25,000 distinct CDR3 sequences, about 1.6% being singletons. The V gene's germline CDR1 is SGHRS and CDR2 YFSETQ. The CDR3 contains 15 residues. The V gene lost 3 bases and the J gene lost 3 bases, with 16 bases spanning the gap. This clonotype occurred many times. Its cognate antigen is unknown. Sample: PBMCs. This chain connects TRBV5-1 to TRBJ2-7, with D tentatively TRBD1 (6 bases). This clonotype originated in a woman aged 30 to 39 with multiple sclerosis. The CDR3 loop is CASSYGGAVDYEQYF. The CDR3 DNA follows: TGCGCCAGCAGCTATGGGGGCGCGGTAGACTACGAGCAGTACTTC. Based on the CDR3 plus reference TRBV5-1 and TRBJ2-7, the full variable domain is KAGVTQTPRYLIKTRGQQVTLSCSPISGHRSVSWYQQTPGQGLQFLFEYFSETQRNKGNFPGRFSGRQFSNSRSEMNVSTLELGDSALYLCASSYGGAVDYEQYFGPGTRLTVT.